This TCR beta chain was found in a study of blood T cell repertoires in COVID-19. Study in general: Specimens from acute and convalescent COVID-19 originated in the United States, Italy and Spain. T cells, B-cell-depleted T cells, or PBMCs provided the cDNA or gDNA that served as material.

CDR1 and CDR2 (germline): MNHEY, SVGAGI. V lost 6 bases, J lost 11 bases, and 20 bases lay in between. The CDR3 sequence is 15 residues long. In the original workflow: Scientists estimated how many nucleated cells there were by amplifying reference gene primers. Measured with immunoSEQ multiplex PCR; TCRdb has only the in-frame clones, and not every one. D and trimming were read from the DNA, whereas the V and J calls and clone size are those reported in that table. The table lists over 60,000 clones, 84% of them singletons. This clone showed up just a few times. The TCR was taken from a middle-aged man with COVID-19, enrolled during active disease. The chain employs TRBV6-5 and TRBJ1-6, with D possibly TRBD1 on 6 matching bases. Sequencing used peripheral blood. CDR3 sequence reads: CASRGGGGNRTPLHF. CDR3 nucleotides: TGTGCCAGCAGGGGAGGGGGGGGAAATAGGACACCCCTCCACTTT.